This TCR beta chain was sequenced in a study of T cell repertoires in cytomegalovirus infection. About the research overall: Well-studied HLA-B-restricted CMV epitopes were used in the study alongside recently identified HLA-C-restricted ones. Both a matching HLA type and CMV infection were indicated by public TCR beta signatures.

In regard to this clonotype: No antigen is known for it.

V was cut by 6 bases and J by 6 bases, with 8 bases left in between. This CDR3 is built from 12 residues. Germline V gene sequence: CDR1 MNHNS, CDR2 SASEGT. One entry per CDR3 protein, called by TCRdb with MiXCR from the reads. Among approximately 910,000 distinct CDR3 sequences listed, approximately 33% were seen once. The source was cultured CD8+ T cells from PBMCs, collected from culture after CMV antigen stimulation. This clonotype was sampled from a human donor in good health (CMV status not recorded). Some clones in this sample may be carry-over from other donors' samples. The V gene is TRBV6-1, the J gene TRBJ1-4; possible D gene TRBD1, 6 bases. Here the CDR3 DNA reads TGTGCCAGCAGGGGACAACATGAAAAACTGTTTTTT. It translates to CASRGQHEKLFF.